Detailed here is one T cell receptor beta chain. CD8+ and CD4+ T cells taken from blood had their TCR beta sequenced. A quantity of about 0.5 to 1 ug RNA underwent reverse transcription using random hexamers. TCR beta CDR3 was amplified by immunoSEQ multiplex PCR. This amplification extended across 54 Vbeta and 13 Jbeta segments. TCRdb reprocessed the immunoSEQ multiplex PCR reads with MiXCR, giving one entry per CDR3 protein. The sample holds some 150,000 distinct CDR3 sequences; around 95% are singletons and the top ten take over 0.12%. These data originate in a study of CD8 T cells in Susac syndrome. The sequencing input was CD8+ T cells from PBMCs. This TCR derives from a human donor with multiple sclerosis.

The CDR3 DNA follows: TGCAGCGTTGAAGATCAAGGGCCCAATCAGCCCCAGCATTTT. It codes for CSVEDQGPNQPQHF. J is TRBJ1-5 and V is TRBV29-1; D gene uncertain. This CDR3 comprises 14 residues. V lost 0 bases to trimming and J lost 3 bases, with 9 bases between them. The germline V gene has CDR1 SQVTM and CDR2 ANQGSEA.